A single sample is the source of the 25 T cell receptor beta chains below, sequenced in a study of cytomegalovirus exposure and HLA in healthy donors. The PCR had 60 Vbeta and 13 Jbeta primers. The repertoire was sequenced with immunoSEQ multiplex PCR; TCRdb's copy has only in-frame clones and lacks some. This table has approximately 210,000 clones, 60% to 80% appearing once. Sample: PBMCs. The receptors were sampled from a woman aged 25 to 45 in good health and CMV-seropositive.

V is TRBV27 and J is TRBJ1-2; 9 bases fit TRBD1. Trimming removed 6 bases from V and 4 bases from J; junction bases left unmatched: 6. The CDR3 covers 14 residues. From germline, CDR1 is MNHEY and CDR2 SMNVEV (reference sequence). The CDR3 bases are TGTGCCAGCAGACGGGACAGGGAGCTCTATGGCTACACCTTC. Protein product: CASRRDRELYGYTF.

J is TRBJ1-2 and V is TRBV5-6; D not resolved. There are 13 residues in the CDR3. Germline V gene lookup returns CDR1 SGHDT and CDR2 YYEEEE. Trimming took off 4 bases at V and 8 bases at J, with 15 bases between the two ends. The chain's CDR3 is CASSPERRYGYTF. CDR3 coding DNA: TGTGCCAGCAGCCCCGAACGGAGGTACGGCTACACCTTC.

V is TRBV4-1 and J is TRBJ1-3, with D possibly being TRBD1 (5 bases). The germline V gene encodes CDR1 MGHRA and CDR2 YSYEKL. The CDR3 totals 17 residues. The V and J ends lost 3 bases and 0 bases respectively, with 15 bases between them. The CDR3 loop reads CASSQLRDSSSGNTIYF. For the CDR3, the DNA is TGCGCCAGCAGCCAGTTAAGGGACTCGAGCTCTGGAAACACCATATATTTT.

V is TRBV28 and J is TRBJ2-7; TRBD2 matches 12 bases. The CDR3 loop spans 16 amino acids. The V gene's germline CDR1 is MDHEN and CDR2 SYDVKM. V was pared by 4 bases and J by 10 bases, with 14 bases of the junction left unmatched. CDR3 sequence reads: CASSSTSGSSVFVQYF. The CDR3 nucleotides read TGTGCCAGCAGTTCGACTAGCGGGAGTTCCGTTTTCGTTCAGTACTTC.

Here the CDR3 DNA reads TGTGCCAGCAGCTTTTATACTTACGAGCAGTACTTC. Translated, it gives CASSFYTYEQYF. J is TRBJ2-7 and V is TRBV7-2; no clear D gene. Trimming removed 3 bases from V and 4 bases from J, with 7 bases in between. This CDR3 comprises 12 residues. Germline V CDR1 and CDR2: SGHTA, FQGNSA.

This chain uses TRBV20-1 with TRBJ2-1; the D is unclear. Trimming took 6 bases from V and 9 from J, leaving 12 bases between them. Germline assignment: CDR1 DFQATT and CDR2 SNEGSKA (reference sequence). The CDR3 length is 11 residues. The CDR3 sequence: CSARGPIEQFF. The CDR3 DNA reads as TGCAGTGCCCGAGGCCCCATTGAGCAGTTCTTC.

J is TRBJ2-1 and V is TRBV20-1; D ambiguous. The CDR3 is made up of 11 amino acids. Germline V gives CDR1 DFQATT, CDR2 SNEGSKA (reference sequence). V lost 5 bases to trimming and J lost 8 bases, with 10 bases between them. The CDR3 coding sequence is TGCAGTGCTTACGAAACGGATGAGCAGTTCTTC. This sequence encodes CSAYETDEQFF.

This clone was detected a few times. The gene calls are TRBV19 and TRBJ2-3, with D hard to call. Germline CDR1 is LNHDA and CDR2 is SQIVND (reference sequence). The CDR3 contains 14 residues. Trimming took 6 bases from V and 2 from J, leaving 12 bases between them. CDR3 DNA: TGTGCCAGTAGGCCGGGTCCCAACACAGATACGCAGTATTTT. The encoded protein is CASRPGPNTDTQYF.

This rearrangement joins TRBV19 to TRBJ1-1; the D is unclear. Trimming removed 5 bases from V and 1 base from J, with 11 bases in between. CDR3 length: 14 residues. The V gene's germline CDR1 is LNHDA and CDR2 SQIVND (reference sequence). The CDR3 sequence: CASSETHQNTEAFF. The CDR3 DNA is TGTGCCAGTAGTGAGACTCATCAGAACACTGAAGCTTTCTTT.

The chain links TRBV18 to TRBJ2-7; 10 nucleotides agree with TRBD1. With V trimmed by 3 bases and J by 2 bases, 4 bases remained unmatched. There are 15 residues in the CDR3. Looked up from germline, CDR1 is KGHSH and CDR2 is LQKENI. In DNA, the CDR3 is TGTGCCAGCTCACCGGGGACAGGGGCCACCTACGAGCAGTACTTC. Its protein product is CASSPGTGATYEQYF.

V and J are TRBV5-1 and TRBJ2-3; 7 bases match TRBD1. Germline lookup yields CDR1 SGHRS and CDR2 YFSETQ. V shed 1 base and J 0 bases; nucleotides not matched to a gene: 2. The CDR3 has 15 residues. CDR3 nucleotide sequence: TGCGCCAGCAGCTTGTCGGGACAGAGCACAGATACGCAGTATTTT. It specifies CASSLSGQSTDTQYF.

V gene TRBV21-1 combines with J gene TRBJ2-5; the D call in the table, TRBD2, was not verified against the DNA. TRBV21-1 is termed a pseudogene. The CDR3 consists of 16 residues. The CDR3 is CASSSRPGTSSETQYF. The DNA of the CDR3 is TGTGCCAGCAGCTCTCGTCCCGGGACTAGCTCGGAGACCCAGTACTTC.

The chain recombines TRBV5-5 with TRBJ1-1; D is undetermined. The CDR3 consists of 19 residues. Per the germline V gene, CDR1 is SGHKS and CDR2 is YYEKEE (reference sequence). The V and J ends lost 0 bases and 0 bases respectively, with 21 bases between them. CDR3 region: CASSLVAGRQTRMNTEAFF. In DNA form, the CDR3 reads TGTGCCAGCAGCTTGGTAGCCGGGAGGCAGACTCGTATGAACACTGAAGCTTTCTTT.

This chain joins TRBV28 and TRBJ1-4; D might be TRBD1 (5 bases). This CDR3 is built from 15 residues. Germline V gene sequence: CDR1 MDHEN, CDR2 SYDVKM. The V end was cut by 2 bases, the J end by 7 bases, with 14 bases between. CDR3 nucleotides: TGTGCCAGCAGTTTACCAGGGAGCGGGACTGAAAAACTGTTTTTT. Translating it yields CASSLPGSGTEKLFF.

The V gene is TRBV5-1, the J gene TRBJ2-1; tentatively, D is TRBD2 (5 bases). This CDR3 contains 15 residues. Germline CDR1 reads SGHRS; CDR2 reads YFSETQ. The V end lost 4 bases, the J end lost 0 bases, and 11 bases lay between the germline ends. CDR3: CASSRRSGSYNEQFF. The CDR3 region has the DNA TGCGCCAGCAGCCGGAGGAGTGGCTCCTACAATGAGCAGTTCTTC.

The V gene is TRBV30, the J gene TRBJ2-2, with 14 positions matching TRBD2. Germline CDR1 is GTSNPN and CDR2 is SVGIG (reference sequence). This CDR3 has 17 residues. V lost 1 base to trimming and J lost 5 bases; unmatched junction nucleotides: 6. The DNA for the CDR3 is TGTGCCTGGAGTGCTCTATGGACTAGCGGGAGGACCGGGGAGCTGTTTTTT. Translating it yields CAWSALWTSGRTGELFF.

The V and J genes are TRBV5-1 and TRBJ1-4, with 8 bases fitting TRBD1. This CDR3 region has 14 residues. V was pared by 4 bases and J by 2 bases, with 1 base of the junction left unmatched. Germline V gene lookup returns CDR1 SGHRS and CDR2 YFSETQ. The CDR3 loop is CASSQGATNEKLFF. CDR3 bases: TGCGCCAGCAGCCAGGGGGCGACTAATGAAAAACTGTTTTTT.

This clone was recorded a few times. The gene calls are TRBV19 and TRBJ1-5; D ambiguous. Germline CDR1 and CDR2: LNHDA and SQIVND (reference sequence). The germline V and J ends were trimmed by 5 bases and 3 bases, with 5 bases remaining between them. The CDR3 contains 12 residues. CDR3 in amino acids: CASSANNQPQHF. For the CDR3, the DNA is TGTGCCAGTAGTGCTAACAATCAGCCCCAGCATTTT.

This chain links TRBV9 with TRBJ1-2, with D perhaps TRBD1 (5 bases). CDR3 size: 13 residues. CDR1 and CDR2 from the germline V gene are SGDLS and YYNGEE. Trimming left V 4 bases short and J 10 bases short, with 17 bases between. The chain's CDR3 is CASSSPGGTHYTF. The DNA for the CDR3 is TGTGCCAGCAGCTCCCCCGGGGGGACCCACTACACCTTC.

The chain combines TRBV15 with TRBJ2-1, with 9 bases that match TRBD1. This CDR3 region has 15 residues. With V trimmed by 0 bases and J by 8 bases, 5 bases remained unmatched. Germline-derived CDR1 and CDR2 are LNHNV and YYDKDF (reference sequence). The DNA of the CDR3 is TGTGCCACCAGCAGAGATCCCACAGGGGGCGATGAGCAGTTCTTC. It is translated as CATSRDPTGGDEQFF.

The V and J genes are TRBV4-2 and TRBJ2-7; D is uncertain. CDR1 and CDR2 (germline): LGHNA, YNFKEQ. This CDR3 spans 14 amino acids. V shed 1 base and J shed 0 bases, with 7 bases lying between them. The CDR3 DNA reads TGTGCCAGCAGCCAAGTTTTGAGCTCCTACGAGCAGTACTTC. This codes for CASSQVLSSYEQYF.

The rearrangement uses TRBV9 and TRBJ2-1, with 11 bases that match TRBD1. Per the germline V gene, CDR1 is SGDLS and CDR2 is YYNGEE. The CDR3 totals 14 residues. With 6 bases clipped from V and 8 bases from J, the junction kept 7 bases outside the gene matches. CDR3 DNA sequence: TGTGCCAGCAATGGACAGGGGGCCGCGGATGAGCAGTTCTTC. Translated, it gives CASNGQGAADEQFF.

This rearrangement joins TRBV9 to TRBJ2-2; 13 nucleotides agree with TRBD2. Germline V CDR1 and CDR2: SGDLS, YYNGEE. The CDR3 has 15 residues. The ends lost 4 bases at V and 5 bases at J; junction bases unmatched: 2. In nucleotides, the CDR3 is TGTGCCAGCAGCCTGACTAGCGGGAGGACCGGGGAGCTGTTTTTT. Its translation is CASSLTSGRTGELFF.

This sequence joins TRBV7-2 and TRBJ2-7, with 9 bases fitting TRBD2. CDR3 length equals 15 residues. In germline, CDR1 is SGHTA, CDR2 FQGNSA. J gave up 3 bases and V 1 base, and 4 bases lay outside the gene matches. The CDR3 loop reads CASSLDGGRVYEQYF. CDR3 coding DNA: TGTGCCAGCAGCTTAGACGGCGGGAGGGTCTACGAGCAGTACTTC.

This chain joins TRBV6-4 and TRBJ2-7, with no clear D. CDR1 and CDR2 (germline): MRHNA, SNTAGT. Trimming left V 4 bases short and J 6 bases short, with 13 bases between. The CDR3 consists of 13 residues. In DNA form, the CDR3 reads TGTGCCAGCAGTGCCCCACAAGTTTCCGAGCAGTACTTC. Its translation: CASSAPQVSEQYF.